Below, 24 T cell receptor beta chains from the same sample are listed, as sequenced in a study of CD8+ T cells in alopecia areata. cDNA reverse transcribed from extracted RNA served as the sequencing template. Assay: immunoSEQ multiplex PCR; the TCRdb copy retains only in-frame clones and omits some. The sample includes roughly 100,000 clones, under 90% of them seen just once. The sample's treatment: oral pan-JAK inhibitor, 5-10 mg twice daily. This material consisted of CD8+ T cells sorted from blood, taken between weeks 30 and 35, from a patient treated with tofacitinib. The source is a human donor with alopecia areata.

The chain joins TRBV29-1 to TRBJ2-2, with 12 bases lining up with TRBD2. The junction had 1 base not matched to a gene; V was cut back by 1 base and J by 1 base. The V gene's germline CDR1 is SQVTM and CDR2 ANQGSEA. This CDR3 contains 16 residues. The chain's CDR3 is CSVEGLAGENTGELFF. CDR3 coding DNA: TGCAGCGTTGAAGGACTAGCGGGGGAGAACACCGGGGAGCTGTTTTTT.

This rearrangement joins TRBV5-1 to TRBJ2-7, with D perhaps TRBD2 (5 bases). V lost 0 bases and J lost 2, with 9 bases in between. The germline gives CDR1 SGHRS, CDR2 YFSETQ. There are 14 residues in the CDR3. The CDR3 here is CASSLVVGTYEQYF. The CDR3 region has the DNA TGCGCCAGCAGCTTGGTCGTCGGGACCTACGAGCAGTACTTC.

The J gene is TRBJ2-7, the V gene TRBV7-2; D may be TRBD2 (5 bases). Germline V CDR1 and CDR2: SGHTA, FQGNSA. The V and J ends lost 4 bases and 3 bases respectively, with 16 bases between them. CDR3 size: 15 residues. The DNA of the CDR3 is TGTGCCAGCAGCTCAGCCGGACTCGCGAGCTACGAGCAGTACTTC. Translation gives CASSSAGLASYEQYF.

The chain employs TRBV27 and TRBJ2-1; D ambiguous. The V gene's germline CDR1 is MNHEY and CDR2 SMNVEV (reference sequence). Deletions cut 3 bases from V and 5 bases from J, with 11 bases between. The CDR3 sequence is 14 residues long. The CDR3 DNA follows: TGTGCCAGCAGTTTGTACTTGGTGGACAATGAGCAGTTCTTC. Translating it yields CASSLYLVDNEQFF.

The chain carries TRBV12-5 and TRBJ1-1; TRBD1 aligns across 7 bases. Per germline, CDR1 LGHNT and CDR2 FRNRAP. J was trimmed by 2 bases and V by 2 bases; bases with no gene match: 5. This CDR3 region has 15 residues. CDR3: CASGLPWDRNTEAFF. In DNA form, the CDR3 reads TGTGCTAGTGGTTTGCCTTGGGACAGAAACACTGAAGCTTTCTTT.

V is TRBV29-1 and J is TRBJ2-2, with 7 bases that match TRBD1. This CDR3 has 12 residues. Germline loops: CDR1 SQVTM, CDR2 ANQGSEA. V trimming: 6 bases; J trimming: 7 bases; junction bases outside the gene matches: 5. CDR3 residues: CSVAGGYGELFF. In nucleotides, the CDR3 is TGCAGCGTCGCAGGGGGATACGGGGAGCTGTTTTTT.

The genes are TRBV27 and TRBJ1-2; D gene ambiguous. CDR1 and CDR2 from the germline V gene are MNHEY and SMNVEV (reference sequence). V was shortened by 4 bases and J by 7 bases, with 19 bases between the two germline ends. The CDR3 has 15 amino acids. In nucleotides, the CDR3 is TGTGCCAGCAGTTCAGGCGCCGTAGGTCCAGGTGGCTACACCTTC. As protein: CASSSGAVGPGGYTF.

V gene TRBV6-5 combines with J gene TRBJ1-1, with unresolved D. The CDR3 totals 14 residues. The V end lost 3 bases, the J end lost 5 bases, and 13 bases lay between the germline ends. Germline CDR1 MNHEY, CDR2 SVGAGI. The CDR3 DNA follows: TGTGCCAGCAGTTATTCCCCAGCGGGGACTGAAGCTTTCTTT. Translated, it gives CASSYSPAGTEAFF.

V and J are TRBV18 and TRBJ1-3; no clear D. Germline CDR1 and CDR2: KGHSH and LQKENI. The CDR3 runs to 16 residues. V lost 6 bases and J lost 0, with 15 bases in between. The CDR3 spells CASSRIGWDSGNTIYF. CDR3 in DNA: TGTGCCAGCTCCCGGATTGGATGGGACTCTGGAAACACCATATATTTT.

The rearrangement links TRBV29-1 to TRBJ2-7; 7 nucleotides align to TRBD1. Germline V lookup: CDR1 SQVTM, CDR2 ANQGSEA. The CDR3 runs 13 residues. J lost 8 bases, V lost 5 bases, and 12 bases had no gene match. The CDR3 DNA sequence: TGCAGCGTTAATACAGGGGAGCGTATGAAGCAGTACTTC. This codes for CSVNTGERMKQYF.

V gene TRBV11-2 combines with J gene TRBJ2-3; 14 bases are a match to TRBD2. V lost 5 bases, J lost 1 base, and 2 bases stayed unmatched. The CDR3 extends over 16 amino acids. Germline V gives CDR1 SGHAT, CDR2 FQNNGV. The DNA of the CDR3 is TGTGCCAGCAGCCGGGGACTAGCGGGGGGCACAGATACGCAGTATTTT. Protein sequence: CASSRGLAGGTDTQYF.

The V call is TRBV27, the J call TRBJ2-1, with unresolved D. Germline CDR1 is MNHEY and CDR2 is SMNVEV (reference sequence). The CDR3 covers 11 residues. Between the trimmed V and J ends, which lost 7 bases and 8 bases, there was a span of 9 bases. The CDR3 nucleotides are TGTGCCAGCAACCGTGGAGATGAGCAGTTCTTC. Translating it yields CASNRGDEQFF.

This clone is a singleton in its sample. V gene TRBV9 combines with J gene TRBJ2-2; weak D call: TRBD2 (6 bases). CDR3 length equals 14 residues. V was clipped by 2 bases and J by 4 bases, with 9 bases between them. The germline gives CDR1 SGDLS, CDR2 YYNGEE. The CDR3 DNA is TGTGCCAGCAGCGTTAGCGGAGTCACCGGGGAGCTGTTTTTT. It is translated as CASSVSGVTGELFF.

J is TRBJ2-3 and V is TRBV2; D is perhaps TRBD1 (5 bases). V lost 7 bases and J lost 4, with 15 bases in between. CDR1 is SNHLY, CDR2 FYNNEI, per germline. The CDR3 is 14 residues long. CDR3 bases: TGTGCCAGCAACCCCACAGGAGTAGCAGATACGCAGTATTTT. Protein sequence: CASNPTGVADTQYF.

The J gene is TRBJ2-7, the V gene TRBV9; TRBD1 matches at 8 bases. Germline CDR1 reads SGDLS; CDR2 reads YYNGEE. The CDR3 consists of 14 residues. The trim removed 2 bases at V and 5 bases at J, leaving 6 bases unmatched. The CDR3 reads CASSVSQGANEQYF. Written as DNA, the CDR3 is TGTGCCAGCAGCGTGAGTCAGGGGGCAAACGAGCAGTACTTC. The variable domain in full, with the rest retrieved from reference TRBV9 and TRBJ2-7, is DSGVTQTPKHLITATGQRVTLRCSPRSGDLSVYWYQQSLDQGLQFLIQYYNGEERAKGNILERFSAQQFPDLHSELNLSSLELGDSALYFCASSVSQGANEQYFGPGTRLTVT.

V usage is TRBV10-1 and J usage is TRBJ2-2; D not certain. The length of the CDR3 is 12 residues. The germline CDR1 and CDR2 sequences are WNHNN and SYGVQD (reference sequence). V lost 6 bases, J lost 8 bases, and 10 bases lay in between. The CDR3 coding sequence is TGCGCCAGCAGAGACCACTCTGGGGAGCTGTTTTTT. Protein product: CASRDHSGELFF.

This clone was counted a few times. The chain combines TRBV4-1 with TRBJ2-7; the D gene could be TRBD1 or TRBD2 (5 bases each). There are 14 residues in the CDR3. Germline CDR1 reads MGHRA; CDR2 reads YSYEKL. The V end was cut by 4 bases, the J end by 2 bases, with 12 bases between. Here the CDR3 DNA reads TGCGCCAGCAGCCCCTGGGACGGGACCTACGAGCAGTACTTC. Translating it yields CASSPWDGTYEQYF.

The chain carries TRBV23-1 and TRBJ2-5, with D possibly TRBD1 on 5 matching bases. TRBV23-1 is reported as an ORF; its role is uncertain. The V and J ends lost 11 bases and 5 bases respectively, with 15 bases between them. The CDR3 sequence is 12 residues long. DNA for the CDR3: TGCGCCGGAATAGGGGTCGGTGAGACCCAGTACTTC. Translation gives CAGIGVGETQYF.

The chain uses TRBV11-2 and TRBJ2-7, with D maybe TRBD1 (5 bases). CDR3 length equals 15 residues. Germline loops: CDR1 SGHAT, CDR2 FQNNGV. The V and J ends lost 0 bases and 7 bases respectively, with 16 bases between them. CDR3 sequence reads: CASSLETGETREQYF. The CDR3 bases are TGTGCCAGCAGCTTAGAAACAGGTGAAACGCGGGAGCAGTACTTC.

This chain uses TRBV20-1 with TRBJ2-7, with D unresolved. V dropped 7 bases and J dropped 4 bases, with 11 bases sitting between them. The CDR3 loop spans 11 amino acids. Germline V gene sequence: CDR1 DFQATT, CDR2 SNEGSKA (reference sequence). The CDR3 region is CSVPLGYEQYF. CDR3 sequence (DNA): TGCAGTGTCCCTCTGGGTTACGAGCAGTACTTC.

This clone was counted a single time. The chain uses TRBV29-1 and TRBJ1-2, with D unclear. This CDR3 spans 10 amino acids. Germline CDR1 and CDR2: SQVTM and ANQGSEA. V lost 7 bases and J 5 bases, leaving 8 bases between the germline ends. The CDR3 bases are TGCAGCGCCGAGGGTTATGGCTACACCTTC. It codes for CSAEGYGYTF. Using reference TRBV29-1 and TRBJ1-2 for the parts outside the CDR3, the full variable domain is SAVISQKPSRDICQRGTSLTIQCQVDSQVTMMFWYRQQPGQSLTLIATANQGSEATYESGFVIDKFPISRPNLTFSTLTVSNMSPEDSSIYLCSAEGYGYTFGSGTRLTVV.

This chain joins TRBV5-1 and TRBJ2-7, with a tentative D call TRBD2 (6 bases). Germline V CDR1 and CDR2: SGHRS, YFSETQ. Between the trimmed V and J ends, which lost 0 bases and 3 bases, there was a span of 13 bases. This CDR3 comprises 15 residues. The chain's CDR3 is CASSLEAEGFYEQYF. The CDR3 coding sequence is TGCGCCAGCAGCTTGGAGGCGGAGGGGTTCTACGAGCAGTACTTC.

The rearrangement joins TRBV27 to TRBJ1-5; maybe TRBD1 (5 bases). Germline-derived CDR1 and CDR2 are MNHEY and SMNVEV (reference sequence). This CDR3 is 14 amino acids long. The V end was cut by 5 bases, the J end by 1 base, with 9 bases between. The CDR3 region is CASSLAGSNQPQHF. CDR3 nucleotides: TGTGCCAGCAGTCTAGCAGGGAGCAATCAGCCCCAGCATTTT.

This clone was seen just once. This chain connects TRBV2 to TRBJ2-3; D remains ambiguous. The CDR3 runs 12 residues. Trimming stripped 8 bases from V and 6 bases from J, with 12 bases between. Germline CDR1 and CDR2: SNHLY and FYNNEI. Here the CDR3 reads CASEASWDTQYF. In nucleotides, the CDR3 is TGTGCCAGCGAGGCGTCCTGGGATACGCAGTATTTT.